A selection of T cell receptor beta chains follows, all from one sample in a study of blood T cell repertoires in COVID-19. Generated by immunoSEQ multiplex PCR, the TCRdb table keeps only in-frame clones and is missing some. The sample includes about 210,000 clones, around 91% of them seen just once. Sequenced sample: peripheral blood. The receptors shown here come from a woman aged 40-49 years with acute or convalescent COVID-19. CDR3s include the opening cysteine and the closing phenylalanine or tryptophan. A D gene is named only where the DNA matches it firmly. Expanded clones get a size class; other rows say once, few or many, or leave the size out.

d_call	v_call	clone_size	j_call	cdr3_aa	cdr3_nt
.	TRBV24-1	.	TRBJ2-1	CATSSSVDNEQFF	TGTGCCACCAGCTCCAGCGTGGACAATGAGCAGTTCTTC
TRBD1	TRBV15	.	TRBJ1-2	CATSSRTGLFYGYTF	TGTGCCACCAGCAGCAGGACAGGCCTCTTCTATGGCTACACCTTC
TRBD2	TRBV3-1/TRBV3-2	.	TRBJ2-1	CASSPGGLSYNEQFF	TGTGCCAGCAGCCCGGGGGGGCTATCCTACAATGAGCAGTTCTTC
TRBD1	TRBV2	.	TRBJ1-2	CASSETGQFSYGYTF	TGTGCCAGCAGTGAAACGGGACAGTTCTCCTATGGCTACACCTTC
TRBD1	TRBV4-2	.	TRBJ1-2	CASSRDRGQDYGYTF	TGTGCCAGCAGCCGAGACAGGGGGCAGGACTATGGCTACACCTTC
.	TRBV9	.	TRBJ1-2	CASSLRGGGYTF	TGTGCCAGCAGCCTCCGGGGGGGTGGCTACACCTTC
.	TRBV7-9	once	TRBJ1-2	CASSSLAGGPKDYGYTF	TGTGCCAGCAGCAGCTTAGCGGGGGGTCCGAAGGACTATGGCTACACCTTC
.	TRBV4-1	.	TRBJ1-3	CASSQGLSRQSSGNTIYF	TGCGCCAGCAGCCAAGGTCTAAGCCGACAGTCCTCTGGAAACACCATATATTTT
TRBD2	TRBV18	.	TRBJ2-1	CASSPGSGGYNEQFF	TGTGCCAGCTCACCAGGGAGCGGGGGTTACAATGAGCAGTTCTTC
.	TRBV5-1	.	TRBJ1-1	CASSGGDTGPEGAFF	TGCGCCAGCAGCGGGGGCGATACAGGGCCGGAAGGGGCTTTCTTT
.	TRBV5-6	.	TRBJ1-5	CASSFQGRQPQHF	TGTGCCAGCAGCTTCCAGGGAAGGCAGCCCCAGCATTTT
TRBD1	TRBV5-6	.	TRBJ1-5	CASSSGTGVNNQPQHF	TGTGCCAGCAGCTCCGGGACAGGGGTGAACAATCAGCCCCAGCATTTT
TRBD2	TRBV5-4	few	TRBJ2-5	CASSLVRRGVHQETQYF	TGTGCCAGCAGCTTGGTTAGGCGGGGGGTACACCAAGAGACCCAGTACTTC
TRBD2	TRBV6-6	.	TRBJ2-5	CASRGGKETQYF	TGTGCCAGCCGGGGGGGGAAGGAGACCCAGTACTTC
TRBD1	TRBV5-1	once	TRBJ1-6	CASSLHSGTGISPLHF	TGCGCCAGCAGCCTGCATTCCGGGACAGGGATTTCACCCCTCCACTTT
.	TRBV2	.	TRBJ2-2	CASSKTGPRAGELFF	TGTGCCAGCAGCAAGACAGGCCCGCGGGCCGGGGAGCTGTTTTTT